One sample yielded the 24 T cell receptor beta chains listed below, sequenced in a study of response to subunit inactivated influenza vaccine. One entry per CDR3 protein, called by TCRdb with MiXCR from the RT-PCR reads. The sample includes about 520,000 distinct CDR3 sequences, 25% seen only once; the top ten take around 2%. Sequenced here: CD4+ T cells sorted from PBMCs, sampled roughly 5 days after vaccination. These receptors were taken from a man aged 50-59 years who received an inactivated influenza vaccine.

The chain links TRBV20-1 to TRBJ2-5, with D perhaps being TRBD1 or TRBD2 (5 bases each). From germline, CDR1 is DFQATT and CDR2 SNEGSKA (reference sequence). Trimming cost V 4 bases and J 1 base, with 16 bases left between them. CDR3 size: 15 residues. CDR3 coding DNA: TGCAGTGCTATTATCGGGACGGGGATCCAAGAGACCCAGTACTTC. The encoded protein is CSAIIGTGIQETQYF.

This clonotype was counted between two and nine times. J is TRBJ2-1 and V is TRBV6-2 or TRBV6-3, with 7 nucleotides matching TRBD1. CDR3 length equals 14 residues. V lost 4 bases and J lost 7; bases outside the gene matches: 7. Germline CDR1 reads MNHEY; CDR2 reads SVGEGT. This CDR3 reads CASSSPWDRNEQFF. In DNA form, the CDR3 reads TGTGCCAGCAGTTCCCCCTGGGACAGAAATGAGCAGTTCTTC.

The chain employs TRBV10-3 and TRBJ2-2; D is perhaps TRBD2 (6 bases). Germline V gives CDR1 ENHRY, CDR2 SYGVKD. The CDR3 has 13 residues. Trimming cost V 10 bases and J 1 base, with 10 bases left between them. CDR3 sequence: CATRLGNTGELFF. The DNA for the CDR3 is TGTGCCACCAGACTAGGGAACACCGGGGAGCTGTTTTTT.

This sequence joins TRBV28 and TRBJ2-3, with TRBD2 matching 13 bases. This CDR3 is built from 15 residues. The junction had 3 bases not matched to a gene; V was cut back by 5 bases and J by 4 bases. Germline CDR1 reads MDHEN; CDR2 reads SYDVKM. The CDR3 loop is CASSPLAGGSDTQYF. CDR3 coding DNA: TGTGCCAGCAGTCCACTAGCGGGGGGGTCAGATACGCAGTATTTT.

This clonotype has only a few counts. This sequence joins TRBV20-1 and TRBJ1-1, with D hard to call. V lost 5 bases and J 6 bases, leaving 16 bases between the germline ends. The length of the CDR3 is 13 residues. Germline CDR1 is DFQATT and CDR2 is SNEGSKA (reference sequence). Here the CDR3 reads CSAEGATPAEAFF. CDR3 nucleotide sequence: TGCAGTGCTGAAGGCGCGACGCCAGCTGAAGCTTTCTTT.

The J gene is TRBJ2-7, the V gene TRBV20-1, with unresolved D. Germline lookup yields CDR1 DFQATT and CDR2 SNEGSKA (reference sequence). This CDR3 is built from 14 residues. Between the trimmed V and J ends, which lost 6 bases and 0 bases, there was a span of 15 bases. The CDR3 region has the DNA TGCAGTGCAAAAAGGCGGACGGACTCCTACGAGCAGTACTTC. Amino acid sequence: CSAKRRTDSYEQYF.

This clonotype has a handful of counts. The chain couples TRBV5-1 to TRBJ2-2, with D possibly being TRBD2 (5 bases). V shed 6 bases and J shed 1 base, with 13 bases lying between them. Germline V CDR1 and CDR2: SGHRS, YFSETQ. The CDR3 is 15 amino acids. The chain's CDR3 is CASKAAPQNTGELFF. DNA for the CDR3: TGCGCCAGCAAAGCGGCACCCCAGAACACCGGGGAGCTGTTTTTT.

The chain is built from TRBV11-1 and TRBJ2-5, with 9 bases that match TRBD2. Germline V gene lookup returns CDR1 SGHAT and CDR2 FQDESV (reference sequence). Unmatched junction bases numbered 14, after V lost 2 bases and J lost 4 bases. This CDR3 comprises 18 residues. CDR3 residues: CASSLRSFGGGARETQYF. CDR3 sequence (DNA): TGTGCCAGCAGCTTAAGGAGTTTTGGCGGGGGGGCACGAGAGACCCAGTACTTC.

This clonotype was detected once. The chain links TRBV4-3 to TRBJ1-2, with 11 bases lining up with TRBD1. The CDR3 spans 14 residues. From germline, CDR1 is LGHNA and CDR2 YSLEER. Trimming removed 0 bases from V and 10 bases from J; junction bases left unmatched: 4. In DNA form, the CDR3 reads TGCGCCAGCAGCCAAGATTGGACAGGGGGCGCCTACACCTTC. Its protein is CASSQDWTGGAYTF.

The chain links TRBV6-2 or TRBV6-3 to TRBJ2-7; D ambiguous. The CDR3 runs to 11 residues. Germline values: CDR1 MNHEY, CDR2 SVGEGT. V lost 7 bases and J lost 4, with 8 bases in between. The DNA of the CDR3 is TGTGCCAGCAATGACGGGTACGAGCAGTACTTC. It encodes CASNDGYEQYF.

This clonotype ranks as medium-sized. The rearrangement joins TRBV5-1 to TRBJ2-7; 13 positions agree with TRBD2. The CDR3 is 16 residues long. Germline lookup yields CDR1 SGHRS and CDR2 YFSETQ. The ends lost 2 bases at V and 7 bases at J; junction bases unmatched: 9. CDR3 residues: CASSFIEGLAGSEQYF. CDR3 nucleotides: TGCGCCAGCAGCTTCATTGAGGGACTAGCGGGGAGTGAGCAGTACTTC.

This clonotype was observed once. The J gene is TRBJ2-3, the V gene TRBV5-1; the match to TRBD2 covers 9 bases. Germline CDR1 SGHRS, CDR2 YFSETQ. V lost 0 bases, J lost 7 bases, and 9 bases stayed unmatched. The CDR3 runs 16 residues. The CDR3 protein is CASSLGSVAGAYTQYF. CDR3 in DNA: TGCGCCAGCAGCTTGGGATCGGTAGCGGGAGCTTATACGCAGTATTTT.

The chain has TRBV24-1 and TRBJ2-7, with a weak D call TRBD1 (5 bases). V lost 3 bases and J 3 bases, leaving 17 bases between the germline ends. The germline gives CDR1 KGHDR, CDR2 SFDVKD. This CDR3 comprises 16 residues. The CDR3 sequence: CATSDPPGHPLYEQYF. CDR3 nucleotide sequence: TGTGCCACCAGTGATCCCCCCGGACACCCCCTCTACGAGCAGTACTTC.

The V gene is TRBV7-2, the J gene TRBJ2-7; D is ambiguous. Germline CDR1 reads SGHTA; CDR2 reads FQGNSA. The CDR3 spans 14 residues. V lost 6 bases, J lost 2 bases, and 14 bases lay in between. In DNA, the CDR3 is TGTGCCAGCAGTTTGTCCGATGGGGCCTACGAGCAGTACTTC. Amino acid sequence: CASSLSDGAYEQYF.

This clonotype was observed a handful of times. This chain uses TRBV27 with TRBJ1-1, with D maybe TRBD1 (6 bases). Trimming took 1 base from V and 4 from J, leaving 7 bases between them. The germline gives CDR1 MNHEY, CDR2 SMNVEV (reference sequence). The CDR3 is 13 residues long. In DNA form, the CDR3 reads TGTGCCAGCAGTTTATACAGGGCCACTGAAGCTTTCTTT. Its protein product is CASSLYRATEAFF.

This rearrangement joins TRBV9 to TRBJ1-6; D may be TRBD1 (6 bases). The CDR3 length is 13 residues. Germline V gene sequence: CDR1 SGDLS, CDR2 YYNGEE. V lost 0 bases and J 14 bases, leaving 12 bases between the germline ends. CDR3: CASSVEGGSTLHF. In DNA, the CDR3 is TGTGCCAGCAGCGTAGAAGGGGGAAGCACCCTCCACTTT.

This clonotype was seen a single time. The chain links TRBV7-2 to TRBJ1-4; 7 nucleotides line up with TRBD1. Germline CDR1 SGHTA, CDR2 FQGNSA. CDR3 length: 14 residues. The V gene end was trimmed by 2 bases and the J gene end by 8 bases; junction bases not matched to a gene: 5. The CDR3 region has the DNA TGTGCCAGCAGCTTAACTGGGACAGTCGAAAAACTGTTTTTT. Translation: CASSLTGTVEKLFF. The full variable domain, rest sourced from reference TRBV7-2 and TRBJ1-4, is GAGVSQSPSNKVTEKGKDVELRCDPISGHTALYWYRQSLGQGLEFLIYFQGNSAPDKSGLPSDRFSAERTGGSVSTLTIQRTQQEDSAVYLCASSLTGTVEKLFFGSGTQLSVL.

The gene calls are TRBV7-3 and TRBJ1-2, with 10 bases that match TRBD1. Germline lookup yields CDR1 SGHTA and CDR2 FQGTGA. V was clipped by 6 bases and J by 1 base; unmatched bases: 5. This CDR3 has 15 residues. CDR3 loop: CASRLGTGDNYGYTF. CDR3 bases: TGTGCCAGCAGACTGGGGACAGGGGATAACTATGGCTACACCTTC. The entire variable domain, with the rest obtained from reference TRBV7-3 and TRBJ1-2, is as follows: GAGVSQTPSNKVTEKGKYVELRCDPISGHTALYWYRQSLGQGPEFLIYFQGTGAADDSGLPNDRFFAVRPEGSVSTLKIQRTERGDSAVYLCASRLGTGDNYGYTFGSGTRLTVV.

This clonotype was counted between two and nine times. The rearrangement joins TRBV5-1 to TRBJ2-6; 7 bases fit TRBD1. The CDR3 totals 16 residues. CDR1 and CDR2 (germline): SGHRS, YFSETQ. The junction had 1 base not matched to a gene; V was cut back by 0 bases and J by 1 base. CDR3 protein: CASSLAGGSGANVLTF. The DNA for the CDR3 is TGCGCCAGCAGCTTGGCAGGGGGATCTGGGGCCAACGTCCTGACTTTC.

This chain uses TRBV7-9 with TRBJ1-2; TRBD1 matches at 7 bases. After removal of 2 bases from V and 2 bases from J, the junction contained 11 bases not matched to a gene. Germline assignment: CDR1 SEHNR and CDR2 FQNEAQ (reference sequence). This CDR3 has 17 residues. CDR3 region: CASSLMYGQAPNYGYTF. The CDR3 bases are TGTGCCAGCAGCTTAATGTACGGACAGGCGCCCAACTATGGCTACACCTTC.

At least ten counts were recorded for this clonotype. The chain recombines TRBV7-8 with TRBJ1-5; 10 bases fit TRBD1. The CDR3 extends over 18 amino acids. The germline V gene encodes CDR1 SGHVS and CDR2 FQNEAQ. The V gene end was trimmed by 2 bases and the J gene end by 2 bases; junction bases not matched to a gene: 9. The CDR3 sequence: CASSLRRRGQGGNQPQHF. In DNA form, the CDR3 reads TGTGCCAGCAGCTTACGGAGGAGAGGACAGGGGGGCAATCAGCCCCAGCATTTT.

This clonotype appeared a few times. The CDR3 spells CSAGTPGELFF. The DNA for the CDR3 is TGCAGCGCCGGGACCCCCGGGGAGCTGTTTTTT. The V call is TRBV29-1, the J call TRBJ2-2; D is perhaps TRBD1 or TRBD2 (5 bases each). This CDR3 has 11 residues. Per germline, CDR1 SQVTM and CDR2 ANQGSEA. Trimming pared 7 bases from V and 6 bases from J, leaving 9 bases between.

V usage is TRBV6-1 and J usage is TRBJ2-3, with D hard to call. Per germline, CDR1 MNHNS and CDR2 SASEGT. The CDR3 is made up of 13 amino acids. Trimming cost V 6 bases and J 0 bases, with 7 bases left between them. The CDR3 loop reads CASRMVSTDTQYF. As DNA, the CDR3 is TGTGCCAGCAGGATGGTTAGCACAGATACGCAGTATTTT.

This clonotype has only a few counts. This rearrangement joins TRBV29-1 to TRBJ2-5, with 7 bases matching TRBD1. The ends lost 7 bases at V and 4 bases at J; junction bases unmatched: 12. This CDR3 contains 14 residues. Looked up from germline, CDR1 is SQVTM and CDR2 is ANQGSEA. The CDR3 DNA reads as TGCAGCGCTCAGACAGGGAGTGGCGGAGAGACCCAGTACTTC. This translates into CSAQTGSGGETQYF.